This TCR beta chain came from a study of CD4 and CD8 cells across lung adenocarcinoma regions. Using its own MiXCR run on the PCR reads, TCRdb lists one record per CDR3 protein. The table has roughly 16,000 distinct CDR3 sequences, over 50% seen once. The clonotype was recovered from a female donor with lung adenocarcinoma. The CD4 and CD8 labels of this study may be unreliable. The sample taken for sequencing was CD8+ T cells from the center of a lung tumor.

CDR3 coding DNA: TGTGCCAGCAGTGAAAGGGCGGGGCTGAGCTCGACAGACATGCAGTATTTT. Its translation is CASSERAGLSSTDMQYF. V usage is TRBV6-1 and J usage is TRBJ2-3; perhaps TRBD2 as D (6 bases). This CDR3 has 17 residues. The ends were cut back, 2 bases at V and 11 bases at J, with 26 bases in the middle. Germline-derived CDR1 and CDR2 are MNHNS and SASEGT.